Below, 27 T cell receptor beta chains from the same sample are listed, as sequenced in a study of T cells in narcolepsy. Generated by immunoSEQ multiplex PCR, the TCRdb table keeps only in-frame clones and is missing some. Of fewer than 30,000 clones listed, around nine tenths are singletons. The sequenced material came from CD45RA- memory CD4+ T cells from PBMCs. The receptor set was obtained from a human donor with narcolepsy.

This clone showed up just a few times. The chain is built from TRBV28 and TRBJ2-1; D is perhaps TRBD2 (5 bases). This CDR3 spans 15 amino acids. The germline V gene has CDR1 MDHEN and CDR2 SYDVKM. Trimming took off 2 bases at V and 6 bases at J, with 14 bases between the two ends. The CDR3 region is CASSLQASGGNEQFF. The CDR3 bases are TGTGCCAGCAGTTTACAAGCATCAGGAGGCAATGAGCAGTTCTTC.

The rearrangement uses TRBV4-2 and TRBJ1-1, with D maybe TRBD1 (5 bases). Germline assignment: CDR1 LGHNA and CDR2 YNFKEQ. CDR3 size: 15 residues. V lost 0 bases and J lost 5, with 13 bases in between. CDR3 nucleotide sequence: TGTGCCAGCAGCCAAGATCAGGGAATGGGGACTGAAGCTTTCTTT. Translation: CASSQDQGMGTEAFF.

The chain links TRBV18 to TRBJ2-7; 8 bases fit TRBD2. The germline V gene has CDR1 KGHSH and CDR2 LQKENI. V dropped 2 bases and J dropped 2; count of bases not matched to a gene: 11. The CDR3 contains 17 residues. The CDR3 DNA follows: TGTGCCAGCTCACCAACCCCGGGGGGGGGTAGGGCCTACGAGCAGTACTTC. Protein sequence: CASSPTPGGGRAYEQYF.

The CDR3 spells CASSPQGAPSYEQYF. As DNA, the CDR3 is TGTGCCAGCAGCCCACAGGGTGCCCCCTCCTACGAGCAGTACTTC. The genes are TRBV5-5 and TRBJ2-7, with a possible D match to TRBD1 (6 bases). The length of the CDR3 is 15 residues. Deletions cut 4 bases from V and 0 bases from J, with 14 bases between. Germline-derived CDR1 and CDR2 are SGHKS and YYEKEE (reference sequence).

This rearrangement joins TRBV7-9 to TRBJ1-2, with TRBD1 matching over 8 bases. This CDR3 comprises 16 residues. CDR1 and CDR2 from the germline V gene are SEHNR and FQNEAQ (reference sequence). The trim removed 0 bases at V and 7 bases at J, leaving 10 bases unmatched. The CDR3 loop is CASSLANQGAGGGYTF. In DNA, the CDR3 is TGTGCCAGCAGCTTAGCCAATCAGGGGGCTGGTGGTGGCTACACCTTC.

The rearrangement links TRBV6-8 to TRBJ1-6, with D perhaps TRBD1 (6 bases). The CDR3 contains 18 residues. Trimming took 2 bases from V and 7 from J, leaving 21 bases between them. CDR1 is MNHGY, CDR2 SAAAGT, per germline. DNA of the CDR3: TGTGCCAGCAGTTACACCCCCGTGCGACAGGTTCCGAATTCACCCCTCCACTTT. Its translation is CASSYTPVRQVPNSPLHF.

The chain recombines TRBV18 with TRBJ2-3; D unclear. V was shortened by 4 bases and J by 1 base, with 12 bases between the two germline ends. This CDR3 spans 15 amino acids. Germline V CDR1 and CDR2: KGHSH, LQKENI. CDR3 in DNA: TGTGCCAGCTCACGCCAGACTGGGGGCACAGATACGCAGTATTTT. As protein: CASSRQTGGTDTQYF.

DNA of the CDR3: TGTGCCAGCAGTGGACTAGCGGGGCCCACAGATACGCAGTATTTT. Amino acids: CASSGLAGPTDTQYF. This chain joins TRBV2 and TRBJ2-3; 11 bases are shared with TRBD2. Germline assignment: CDR1 SNHLY and CDR2 FYNNEI. The CDR3 contains 15 residues. After removal of 4 bases from V and 2 bases from J, the junction contained 2 bases not matched to a gene.

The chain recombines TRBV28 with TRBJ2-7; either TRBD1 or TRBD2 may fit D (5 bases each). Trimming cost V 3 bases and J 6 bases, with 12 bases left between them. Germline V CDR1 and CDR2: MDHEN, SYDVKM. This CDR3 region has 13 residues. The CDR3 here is CASSFSAGTEQYV. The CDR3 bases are TGTGCCAGCAGTTTTTCGGCAGGGACCGAGCAGTACGTC.

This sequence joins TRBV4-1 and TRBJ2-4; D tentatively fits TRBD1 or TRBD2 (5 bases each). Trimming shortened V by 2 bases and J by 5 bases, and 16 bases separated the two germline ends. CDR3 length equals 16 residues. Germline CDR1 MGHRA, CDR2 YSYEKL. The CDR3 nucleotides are TGCGCCAGCAGCCAAAAGGTACGGGACGGACAAAACATTCAGTACTTC. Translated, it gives CASSQKVRDGQNIQYF.

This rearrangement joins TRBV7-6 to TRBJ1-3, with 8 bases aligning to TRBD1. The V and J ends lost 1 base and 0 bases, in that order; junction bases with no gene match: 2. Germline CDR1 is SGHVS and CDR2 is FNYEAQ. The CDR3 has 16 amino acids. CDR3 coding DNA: TGTGCCAGCAGCTTAGAAGGACAGGGCTCTGGAAACACCATATATTTT. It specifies CASSLEGQGSGNTIYF.

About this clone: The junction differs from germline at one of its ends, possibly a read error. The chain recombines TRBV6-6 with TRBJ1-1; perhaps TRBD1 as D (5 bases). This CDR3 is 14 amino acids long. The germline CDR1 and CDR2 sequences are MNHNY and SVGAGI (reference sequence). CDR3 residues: CASSYLGAVTGAFF. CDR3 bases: TGTGCCAGCAGTTATTTAGGGGCCGTCACTGGAGCTTTCTTT.

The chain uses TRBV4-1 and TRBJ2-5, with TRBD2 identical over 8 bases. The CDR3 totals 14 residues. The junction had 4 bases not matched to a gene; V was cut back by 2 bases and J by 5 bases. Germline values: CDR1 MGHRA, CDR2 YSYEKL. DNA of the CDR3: TGCGCCAGCAGCCAATCCCCTAGCGGGGAGACCCAGTACTTC. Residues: CASSQSPSGETQYF.

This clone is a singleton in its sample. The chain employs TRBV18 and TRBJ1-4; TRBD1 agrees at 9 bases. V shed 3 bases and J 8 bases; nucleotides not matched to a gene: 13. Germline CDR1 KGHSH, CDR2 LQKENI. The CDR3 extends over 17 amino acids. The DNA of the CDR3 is TGTGCCAGCTCACCTCGAGAGATGGGGACAGGGAAGGAAAAACTGTTTTTT. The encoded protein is CASSPREMGTGKEKLFF.

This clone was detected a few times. CDR3 residues: CASSLVGGQETQYF. In DNA form, the CDR3 reads TGTGCCAGCAGCTTGGTCGGGGGTCAAGAGACCCAGTACTTC. V is TRBV7-9 and J is TRBJ2-5; a weak D match, TRBD2 (6 bases). With 3 bases removed from V and 2 bases from J, the gap between germline ends came to 10 bases. Germline V gene sequence: CDR1 SEHNR, CDR2 FQNEAQ (reference sequence). The CDR3 is 14 residues long.

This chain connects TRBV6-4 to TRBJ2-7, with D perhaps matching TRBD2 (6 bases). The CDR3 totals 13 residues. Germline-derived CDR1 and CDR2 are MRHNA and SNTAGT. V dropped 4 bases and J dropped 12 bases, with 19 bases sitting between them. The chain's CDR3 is CASSAVETSMPYF. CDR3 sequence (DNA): TGTGCCAGCAGTGCTGTTGAGACTAGTATGCCGTACTTC.

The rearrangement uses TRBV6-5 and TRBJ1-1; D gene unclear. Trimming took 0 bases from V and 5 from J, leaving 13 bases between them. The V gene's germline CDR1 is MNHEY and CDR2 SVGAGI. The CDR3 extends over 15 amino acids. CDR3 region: CASSYSTRARTEAFF. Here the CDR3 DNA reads TGTGCCAGCAGTTACTCCACGCGGGCTAGGACTGAAGCTTTCTTT.

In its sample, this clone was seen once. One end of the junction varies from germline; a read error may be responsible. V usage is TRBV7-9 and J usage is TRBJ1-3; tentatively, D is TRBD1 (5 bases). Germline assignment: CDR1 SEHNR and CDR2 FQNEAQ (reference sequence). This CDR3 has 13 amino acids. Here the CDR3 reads CASGASSENTIYF. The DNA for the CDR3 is TGTGCCAGCGGGGCCTCCTCTGAAAACACCATATATTTT.

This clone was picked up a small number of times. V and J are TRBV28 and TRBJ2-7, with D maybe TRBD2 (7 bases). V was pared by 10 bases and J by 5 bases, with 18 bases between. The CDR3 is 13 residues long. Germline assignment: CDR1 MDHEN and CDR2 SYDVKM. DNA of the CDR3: TGTGCCACCTCGGGGGGCGTAAGGGACGAGCAGTACTTC. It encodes CATSGGVRDEQYF.

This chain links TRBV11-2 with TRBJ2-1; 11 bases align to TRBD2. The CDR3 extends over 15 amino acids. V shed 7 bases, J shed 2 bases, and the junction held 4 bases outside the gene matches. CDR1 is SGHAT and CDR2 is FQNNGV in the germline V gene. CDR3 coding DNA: TGTGCCAGCACCTTTAGCGGGGGGGCCTACAATGAGCAGTTCTTC. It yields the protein CASTFSGGAYNEQFF.

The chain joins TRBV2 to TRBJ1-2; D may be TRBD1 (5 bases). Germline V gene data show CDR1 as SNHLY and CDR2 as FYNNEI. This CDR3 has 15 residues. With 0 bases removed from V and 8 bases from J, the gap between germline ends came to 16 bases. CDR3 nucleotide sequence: TGTGCCAGCAGTGAAGCCGGCAGGGCCACGGGAGGCTACACCTTC. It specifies CASSEAGRATGGYTF. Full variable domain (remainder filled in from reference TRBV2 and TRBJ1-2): EPEVTQTPSHQVTQMGQEVILRCVPISNHLYFYWYRQILGQKVEFLVSFYNNEISEKSEIFDDQFSVERPDGSNFTLKIRSTKLEDSAMYFCASSEAGRATGGYTFGSGTRLTVV.

Here the CDR3 reads CASSPRGPSSGNTIYF. The CDR3 nucleotides read TGTGCCAGCAGCCCCCGGGGCCCGAGCTCTGGAAACACCATATATTTT. V and J are TRBV9 and TRBJ1-3; TRBD1 might be the D (5 bases). This CDR3 comprises 16 residues. The V and J ends lost 4 bases and 0 bases respectively, with 14 bases between them. Germline-derived CDR1 and CDR2 are SGDLS and YYNGEE.

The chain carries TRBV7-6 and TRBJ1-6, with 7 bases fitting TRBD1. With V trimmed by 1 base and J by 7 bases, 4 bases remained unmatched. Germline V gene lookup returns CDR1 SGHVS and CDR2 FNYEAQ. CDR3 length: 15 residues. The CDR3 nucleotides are TGTGCCAGCAGCTTAGGACAGGGAGGAAATTCACCCCTCCACTTT. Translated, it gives CASSLGQGGNSPLHF.

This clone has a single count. DNA of the CDR3: TGCGCCAGCGTCCCCGCACCAGGGATCACAGATACGCAGTATTTT. It specifies CASVPAPGITDTQYF. The chain recombines TRBV5-1 with TRBJ2-3, with D perhaps TRBD1 (5 bases). From germline, CDR1 is SGHRS and CDR2 YFSETQ. V shed 7 bases and J shed 2 bases, with 17 bases lying between them. The CDR3 totals 15 residues.

Here the CDR3 DNA reads TGTGCCAGCAGACAAAGAGCGGGAAACACTGAAGCTTTCTTT. It is translated as CASRQRAGNTEAFF. This chain joins TRBV5-4 and TRBJ1-1; D is ambiguous. This CDR3 contains 14 residues. V was shortened by 5 bases and J by 2 bases, with 13 bases between the two germline ends. Germline V gives CDR1 SGHNT, CDR2 YYREEE (reference sequence).

In DNA form, the CDR3 reads TGTGCCAGCAGCTTGGACAGCGGGGGGGCAGGTACGCAGTATTTT. Its protein is CASSLDSGGAGTQYF. The V and J genes are TRBV5-4 and TRBJ2-3; 10 nucleotides match TRBD2. V shed 0 bases, J shed 8 bases, and the junction held 6 bases outside the gene matches. CDR1 SGHNT and CDR2 YYREEE come from the germline V gene (reference sequence). The CDR3 is made up of 15 amino acids.

The CDR3 is CATQGVNTEAFF. CDR3 coding DNA: TGTGCCACACAGGGGGTGAACACTGAAGCTTTCTTT. The chain employs TRBV10-3 and TRBJ1-1; 8 nucleotides align to TRBD1. This CDR3 region has 12 residues. Germline CDR1 and CDR2: ENHRY and SYGVKD. J lost 0 bases, V lost 10 bases, and 1 base had no gene match.